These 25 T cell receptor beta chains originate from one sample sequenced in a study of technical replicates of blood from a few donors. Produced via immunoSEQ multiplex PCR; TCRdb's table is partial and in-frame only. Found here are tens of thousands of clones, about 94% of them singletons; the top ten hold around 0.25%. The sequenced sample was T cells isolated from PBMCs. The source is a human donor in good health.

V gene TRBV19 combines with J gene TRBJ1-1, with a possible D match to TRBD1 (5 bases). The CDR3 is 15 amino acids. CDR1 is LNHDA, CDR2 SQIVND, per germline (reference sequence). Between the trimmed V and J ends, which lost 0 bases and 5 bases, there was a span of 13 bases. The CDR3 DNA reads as TGTGCCAGTAGTATAGAGGGGGGGGTAACGACTGAAGCTTTCTTT. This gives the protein CASSIEGGVTTEAFF.

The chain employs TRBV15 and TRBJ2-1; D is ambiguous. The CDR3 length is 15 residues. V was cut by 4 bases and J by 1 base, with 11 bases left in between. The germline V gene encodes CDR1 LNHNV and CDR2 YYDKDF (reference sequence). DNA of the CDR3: TGTGCCACCAGCATCGACTCCAATTCCTACAATGAGCAGTTCTTC. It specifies CATSIDSNSYNEQFF.

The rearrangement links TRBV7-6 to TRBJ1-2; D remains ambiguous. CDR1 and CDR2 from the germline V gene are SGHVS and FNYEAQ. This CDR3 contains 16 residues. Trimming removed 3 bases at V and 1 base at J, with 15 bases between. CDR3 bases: TGTGCCAGCAGCTTCGGCAGGTTGACAATTAACTATGGCTACACCTTC. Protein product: CASSFGRLTINYGYTF.

DNA for the CDR3: TGTGCCAGCAGCTTAGATTTCCCGGAGGGCTACACCTTC. Its translation: CASSLDFPEGYTF. The chain joins TRBV7-2 to TRBJ1-2, with unresolved D. This CDR3 has 13 amino acids. V lost 1 base, J lost 8 bases, and 11 bases lay in between. Germline V gene data show CDR1 as SGHTA and CDR2 as FQGNSA.

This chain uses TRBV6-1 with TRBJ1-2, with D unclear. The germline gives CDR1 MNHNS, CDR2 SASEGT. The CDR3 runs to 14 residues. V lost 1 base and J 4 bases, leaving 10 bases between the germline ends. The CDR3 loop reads CASSEGSGGYGYTF. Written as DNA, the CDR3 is TGTGCCAGCAGTGAAGGGTCTGGAGGCTATGGCTACACCTTC.

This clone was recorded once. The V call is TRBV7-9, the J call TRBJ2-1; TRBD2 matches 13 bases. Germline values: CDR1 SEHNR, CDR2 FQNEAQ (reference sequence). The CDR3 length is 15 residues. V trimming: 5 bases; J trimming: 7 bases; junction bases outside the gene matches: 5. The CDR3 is CASSPPGLAGNEQFF. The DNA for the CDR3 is TGTGCCAGCAGCCCCCCGGGACTAGCGGGGAATGAGCAGTTCTTC.

The CDR3 loop reads CASSFYGLREFSYEQYF. The CDR3 bases are TGTGCCAGCAGCTTTTATGGTTTGAGGGAGTTTAGCTACGAGCAGTACTTC. The rearrangement joins TRBV5-6 to TRBJ2-7; tentative D call: TRBD2 (5 bases). This CDR3 is built from 17 residues. V was shortened by 2 bases and J by 3 bases, with 21 bases between the two germline ends. Germline V gene lookup returns CDR1 SGHDT and CDR2 YYEEEE.

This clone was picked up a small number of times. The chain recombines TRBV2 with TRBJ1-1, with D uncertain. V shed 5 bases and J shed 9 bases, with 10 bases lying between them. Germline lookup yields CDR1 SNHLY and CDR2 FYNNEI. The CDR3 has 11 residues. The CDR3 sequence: CASSRERKAFF. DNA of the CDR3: TGTGCCAGCAGTAGGGAGCGAAAAGCTTTCTTT.

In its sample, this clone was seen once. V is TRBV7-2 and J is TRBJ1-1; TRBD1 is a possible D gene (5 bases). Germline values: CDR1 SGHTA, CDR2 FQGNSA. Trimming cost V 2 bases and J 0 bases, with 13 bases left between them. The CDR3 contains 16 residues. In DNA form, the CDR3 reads TGTGCCAGCAGCTTATATGGGGCAAACATGAACACTGAAGCTTTCTTT. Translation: CASSLYGANMNTEAFF.

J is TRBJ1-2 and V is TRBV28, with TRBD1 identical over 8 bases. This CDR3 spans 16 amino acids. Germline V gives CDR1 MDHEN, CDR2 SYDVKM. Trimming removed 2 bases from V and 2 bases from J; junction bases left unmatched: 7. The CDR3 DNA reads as TGTGCCAGCAGTTTAGCTGGGGGACAGGAAAACTATGGCTACACCTTC. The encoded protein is CASSLAGGQENYGYTF.

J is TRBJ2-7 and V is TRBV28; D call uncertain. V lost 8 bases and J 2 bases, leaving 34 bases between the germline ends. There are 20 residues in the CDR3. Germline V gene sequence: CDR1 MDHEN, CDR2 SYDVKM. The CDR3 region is CASALAPEHRLDPYPYEQYF. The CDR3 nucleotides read TGTGCCAGCGCTTTAGCCCCCGAACACCGTTTAGATCCGTATCCCTACGAGCAGTACTTC.

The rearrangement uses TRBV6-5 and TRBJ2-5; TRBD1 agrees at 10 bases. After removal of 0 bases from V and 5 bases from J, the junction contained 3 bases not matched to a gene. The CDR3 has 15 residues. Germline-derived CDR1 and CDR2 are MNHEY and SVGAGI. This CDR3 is CASSYSGQGRETQYF. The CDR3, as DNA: TGTGCCAGCAGTTACTCGGGACAGGGGAGGGAGACCCAGTACTTC.

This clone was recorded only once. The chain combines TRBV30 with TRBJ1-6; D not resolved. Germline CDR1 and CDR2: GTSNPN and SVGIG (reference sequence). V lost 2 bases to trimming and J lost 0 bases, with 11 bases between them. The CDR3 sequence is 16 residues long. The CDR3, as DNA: TGTGCCTGGAGTTCTGCCCTGAGCTCCTATAATTCACCCCTCCACTTT. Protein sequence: CAWSSALSSYNSPLHF.

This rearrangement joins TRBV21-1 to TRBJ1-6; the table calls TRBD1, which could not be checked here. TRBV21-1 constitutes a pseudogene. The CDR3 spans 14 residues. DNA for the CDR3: TGTGCCAGCAGCACACAGGGGGTGAGGGCACCCCTCCACTTT. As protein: CASSTQGVRAPLHF.

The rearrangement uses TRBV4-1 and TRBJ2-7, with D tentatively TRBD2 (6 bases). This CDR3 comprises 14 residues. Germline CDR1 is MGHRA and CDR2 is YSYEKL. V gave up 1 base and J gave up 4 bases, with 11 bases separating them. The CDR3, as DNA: TGCGCCAGCAGCCAAGGCGAGGAGGGATACGAGCAGTACTTC. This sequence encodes CASSQGEEGYEQYF.

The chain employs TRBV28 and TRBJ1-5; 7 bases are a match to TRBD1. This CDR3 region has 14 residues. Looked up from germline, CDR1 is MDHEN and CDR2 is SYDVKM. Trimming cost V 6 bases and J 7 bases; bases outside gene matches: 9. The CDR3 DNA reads TGTGCCAGCAGCCCACGACAGGGTCGACAGCCCCAGCATTTT. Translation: CASSPRQGRQPQHF.

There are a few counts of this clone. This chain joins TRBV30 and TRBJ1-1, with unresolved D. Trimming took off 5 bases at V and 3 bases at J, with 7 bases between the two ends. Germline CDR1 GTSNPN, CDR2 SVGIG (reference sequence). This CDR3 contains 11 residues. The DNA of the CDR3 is TGTGCCTGGGCTCGGGACACTGAAGCTTTCTTT. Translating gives CAWARDTEAFF.

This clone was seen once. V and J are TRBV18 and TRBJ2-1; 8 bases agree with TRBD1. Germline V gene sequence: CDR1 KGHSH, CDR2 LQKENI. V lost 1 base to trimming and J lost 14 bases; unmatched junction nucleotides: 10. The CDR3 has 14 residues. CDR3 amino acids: CASSPRRGDRGEFF. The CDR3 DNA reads TGTGCCAGCTCACCACGAAGGGGAGACAGGGGAGAGTTCTTC. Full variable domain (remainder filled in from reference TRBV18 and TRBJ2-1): NAGVMQNPRHLVRRRGQEARLRCSPMKGHSHVYWYRQLPEEGLKFMVYLQKENIIDESGMPKERFSAEFPKEGPSILRIQQVVRGDSAAYFCASSPRRGDRGEFFGPGTRLTVL.

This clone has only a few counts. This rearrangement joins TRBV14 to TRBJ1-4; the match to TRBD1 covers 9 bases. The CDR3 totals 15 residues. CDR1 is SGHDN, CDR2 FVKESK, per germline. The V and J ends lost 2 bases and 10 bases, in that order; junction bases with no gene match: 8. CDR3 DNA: TGTGCCAGCAGCCAAAGTGGGACAGGGAACCGAAAACTGTTTTTT. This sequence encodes CASSQSGTGNRKLFF.

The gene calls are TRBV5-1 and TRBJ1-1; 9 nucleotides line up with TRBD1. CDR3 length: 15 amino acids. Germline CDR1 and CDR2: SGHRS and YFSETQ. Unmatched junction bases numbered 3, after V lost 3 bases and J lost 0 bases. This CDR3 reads CASSWGTGLNTEAFF. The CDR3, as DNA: TGCGCCAGCAGCTGGGGGACAGGGCTGAACACTGAAGCTTTCTTT.

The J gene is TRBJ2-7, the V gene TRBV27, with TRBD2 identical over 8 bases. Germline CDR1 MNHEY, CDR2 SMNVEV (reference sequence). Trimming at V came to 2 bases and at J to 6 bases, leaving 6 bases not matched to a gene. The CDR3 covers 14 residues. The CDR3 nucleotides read TGTGCCAGCAGTTTAGCGTCTAGCGGGCTCGAGCAGTACTTC. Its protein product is CASSLASSGLEQYF.

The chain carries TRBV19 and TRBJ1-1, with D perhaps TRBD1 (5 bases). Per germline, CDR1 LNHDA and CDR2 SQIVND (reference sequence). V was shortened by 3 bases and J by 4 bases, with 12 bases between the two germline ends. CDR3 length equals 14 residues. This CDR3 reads CASSMGGRGTEAFF. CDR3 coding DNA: TGTGCCAGTAGTATGGGGGGAAGAGGCACTGAAGCTTTCTTT. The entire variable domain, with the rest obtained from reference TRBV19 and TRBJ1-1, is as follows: DGGITQSPKYLFRKEGQNVTLSCEQNLNHDAMYWYRQDPGQGLRLIYYSQIVNDFQKGDIAEGYSVSREKKESFPLTVTSAQKNPTAFYLCASSMGGRGTEAFFGQGTRLTVV.

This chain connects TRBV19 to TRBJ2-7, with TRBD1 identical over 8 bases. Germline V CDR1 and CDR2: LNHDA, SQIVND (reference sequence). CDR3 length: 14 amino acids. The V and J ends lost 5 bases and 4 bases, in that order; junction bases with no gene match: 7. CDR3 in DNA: TGTGCCAGTAGTCCCGACAGGGGAAGGTACGAGCAGTACTTC. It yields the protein CASSPDRGRYEQYF.

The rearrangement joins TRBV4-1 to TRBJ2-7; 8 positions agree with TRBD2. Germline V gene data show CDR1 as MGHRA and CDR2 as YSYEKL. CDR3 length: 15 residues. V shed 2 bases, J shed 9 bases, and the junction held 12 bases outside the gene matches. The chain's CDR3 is CASSQPAGVHRGQYF. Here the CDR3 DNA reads TGCGCCAGCAGCCAACCAGCGGGAGTACATCGGGGGCAGTACTTC.

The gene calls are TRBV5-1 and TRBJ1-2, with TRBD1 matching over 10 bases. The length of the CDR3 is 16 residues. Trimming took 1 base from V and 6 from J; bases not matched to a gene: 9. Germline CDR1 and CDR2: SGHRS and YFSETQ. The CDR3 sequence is CASSLNPGQGSNGYTF. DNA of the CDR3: TGCGCCAGCAGCTTGAATCCGGGACAGGGGTCCAATGGCTACACCTTC.